This T cell receptor (beta chain) stems from a study of T cells in Graves' hyperthyroidism and ophthalmopathy. There were TCR beta CDR3 regions amplified from RNA transcripts. HTBI primers were used for first-round RT-PCR of the TCR CDR3. TCRdb independently ran MiXCR on the multiplex PCR reads; one entry per CDR3 protein. The sample includes 450,000 to 700,000 distinct CDR3 sequences, 46% of them seen just once. V lost 3 bases and J lost 11, with 7 bases in between. The CDR3 spans 10 residues. The V call is TRBV12-3 or TRBV12-4, the J call TRBJ1-1, with a tentative D call TRBD1 (6 bases). The TCR comes from an adult woman with Graves' disease, either hyperthyroidism or ophthalmopathy (not recorded which). Sequenced input: peripheral blood or thyroid tissue (not recorded which). CDR3 amino acids: CASSFRGAFF. The CDR3 nucleotides are TGTGCCAGCAGTTTTAGGGGGGCTTTCTTT.